Sequencing of this T cell receptor beta chain was carried out in a study of blood T cell repertoires in COVID-19. Across the whole study: The United States, Italy and Spain supplied acute and convalescent COVID-19 samples. T cells, B-cell-depleted T cells, or PBMCs supplied cDNA or gDNA.

Per germline, CDR1 KGHDR and CDR2 SFDVKD. The CDR3 sequence is 15 residues long. V was pared by 4 bases and J by 0 bases, with 9 bases between. In the source study's methods: Reference gene primers were amplified, and this amplification served to estimate nucleated cell counts. Some clones are missing from TCRdb's copy, which holds only in-frame ones; the method was immunoSEQ multiplex PCR. The DNA was the basis for D and trimming; V, J and clone size are from that table. The repertoire holds around 72,000 clones, with approximately 82% as singletons. The origin of this receptor is a woman older than 75 with acute or convalescent COVID-19. The gene calls are TRBV24-1 and TRBJ2-1; the D is unclear. Source material: peripheral blood. Written as DNA, the CDR3 is TGTGCCACCAGTGAATCGCGGAACTCCTACAATGAGCAGTTCTTC. Amino acid sequence: CATSESRNSYNEQFF.